Sequencing of this TCR beta chain was carried out in a study of T-cell memory formation after mild COVID-19 (dated by TCRdb to the early 2020s). With regard to the full study: TCR sequence clusters from the two donors were found to be largely donor specific. In a couple of donors, T-cell clones that expanded and contracted after mild COVID-19 were tracked by sequencing TCRalpha and TCRbeta repertoires over time. The cohort comprised two young, previously healthy adult volunteers, one female and one male. Broad study findings and their caveats: Balanced CD4/CD8 phenotypes were observed for clones contracting from day 15 to 85, whereas a bias towards CD4+ was observed for a second wave of clones expanding from day 15 to 37. Contracting CD4+ clones appeared mostly in the CM and EM memory subsets, whereas CD8+ clones were enriched in EMRA. SARS-CoV-2 specificity of the second-wave clones peaking on day 37 was not confirmed. Only a couple of mild cases were covered in the study, and larger cohorts including severe cases with pre-infection samples were considered necessary. Some responding clones were detected in pre-infection memory, which suggested that pre-existing cross-reactive memory T cells had joined the SARS-CoV-2 response.

V ends up 5 bases short and J 8 bases short, with an unmatched junction base count of 8. From its cysteine to its phenylalanine, the CDR3 spans 13 amino acids. This entry keeps only the CDR3 DNA: 39 bases, framed from base 1. Taken from the germline V gene (reference sequence), the CDR1 and CDR2 loops are SGHNT and YYREEE. PBMCs were isolated by Ficoll-Paque density gradient centrifugation. This clonotype appeared many times. What antigen it recognizes has not been identified. No much larger clone is present one base from it, and per-base qualities are unavailable. The sequencer was an Illumina NovaSeq 6000. cDNA libraries for TCRalpha and TCRbeta were prepared by 5'RACE using constant-segment primers, with sample barcodes and unique molecular identifiers added. RNA was extracted from every sample with Trizol reagent. Libraries were amplified in two PCR steps, with a second sample barcode and Illumina TruSeq adapters added in the second step. Libraries were sequenced on an Illumina NovaSeq with 2 x 150 bp paired-end reads. In the source study's methods: Demultiplexing of reads and collapsing into UMI-guided consensus sequences were performed with migec v1.2.7. Using mixcr v2.1.11, the UMI consensuses were aligned to TRA and TRB V and J templates and assembled into clonotypes. A clonotype was counted as expanded or contracted only when both edgeR and NoisET called the clonotype significant, with the noise models trained on biological replicates. For edgeR calls, a false discovery rate-adjusted p below 0.01 and a log2 fold-change threshold of 1 were applied. PCA with hierarchical clustering of max-normalized trajectories of the 1000 most abundant clonotypes was used as exploratory dynamics analysis. Separately sequenced CD4+ and CD8+ repertoires were used to assign the CD4 or CD8 phenotype of responding clones. The raw public reads went through TCRdb reprocessing: fastp at Q25, MiXCR clone calling, in-frame beta chains kept. Every CDR3 protein is listed once, alongside the most common genes and DNA of its rows. None of the V and J calls come from the authors' own analysis; TCRdb made them. This sample is represented by about 410,000 distinct CDR3 sequences; less than 25% of them were singletons. The ten largest clones add up to around 14% of the sample.

The specimen sequenced was PBMCs or a T cell subset sorted from them (not recorded which). In this chain, TRBV5-4 is recombined with TRBJ2-5, with 8 middle bases fitting TRBD2. This TCR was sampled from an adult woman who had mild COVID-19 (a few samples of this study predate the infection). The sample titles of this study are shuffled in the database, so cell type and time point are left out; the donor was told from shared clones. For the CDR3, the sequence is CASSKAGVNTQYF. The bases read TGTGCCAGCAGTAAAGCGGGAGTGAATACCCAGTACTTC. Here the CDR3 is joined to the reference TRBV5-4 and TRBJ2-5 genes, and the full variable domain is: ETGVTQSPTHLIKTRGQQVTLRCSSQSGHNTVSWYQQALGQGPQFIFQYYREEENGRGNFPPRFSGLQFPNYSSELNVNALELDDSALYLCASSKAGVNTQYFGPGTRLLVL.